These 15 T cell receptor beta chains originate from one sample sequenced in a study of beta chain features in type 1 diabetes. Points from the study as a whole: Type 1 diabetes patients showed a moderate but significant shortening of TCRB CDR3s in all four CD4+ subsets.

Antigens of these TCRs are unknown. Expressed TCRB transcripts were sequenced after all isolated RNA was converted to cDNA. Profiling relied on immunoSEQ multiplex PCR, and the TCRdb table lists in-frame clones only, not all of them. This sample has nearly 700,000 clones, with over 10% found just once. The source material was naive CD4+ T cells from blood. The origin of the receptors is a man aged 18 to 29 with type 1 diabetes.

The J gene is TRBJ2-1, the V gene TRBV2, with D maybe TRBD2 (6 bases). Trimming took off 6 bases at V and 4 bases at J, with 13 bases between the two ends. Germline CDR1 reads SNHLY; CDR2 reads FYNNEI. This CDR3 is 14 amino acids long. The CDR3 DNA sequence: TGTGCCAGCAGGACCGGGACTCCGTACAATGAGCAGTTCTTC. Translated, it gives CASRTGTPYNEQFF.

The rearrangement uses TRBV30 and TRBJ2-1, with TRBD2 matching over 12 bases. V lost 2 bases to trimming and J lost 7 bases; unmatched junction nucleotides: 0. The CDR3 has 13 amino acids. CDR1 is GTSNPN, CDR2 SVGIG, per germline (reference sequence). CDR3: CAWSLAGGNEQFF. The CDR3, as DNA: TGTGCCTGGAGTCTAGCGGGGGGGAATGAGCAGTTCTTC.

This clone was counted only a few times. The CDR3 DNA reads TGTGCCAGTAGTCCCCAGGCCAAGCCCCAGCATTTT. Protein: CASSPQAKPQHF. The genes are TRBV19 and TRBJ1-5, with D uncertain. V was clipped by 5 bases and J by 8 bases, with 10 bases between them. The CDR3 totals 12 residues. Germline CDR1 is LNHDA and CDR2 is SQIVND (reference sequence).

The rearrangement links TRBV7-9 to TRBJ1-2; possibly TRBD1 for D (6 bases). CDR1 and CDR2 from the germline V gene are SEHNR and FQNEAQ (reference sequence). The CDR3 totals 15 residues. V lost 0 bases and J lost 4, with 12 bases in between. Here the CDR3 reads CASSLAEGVAYGYTF. The CDR3 DNA is TGTGCCAGCAGCTTAGCAGAGGGGGTGGCCTATGGCTACACCTTC.

This clone was observed a few times. This chain uses TRBV9 with TRBJ2-1; D might be TRBD1 or TRBD2, each matching 5 bases. V was cut by 2 bases and J by 0 bases, with 12 bases left in between. CDR1 is SGDLS and CDR2 is YYNGEE in the germline V gene. This CDR3 comprises 16 residues. The CDR3 region is CASSVSGTSSYNEQFF. In nucleotides, the CDR3 is TGTGCCAGCAGCGTGAGTGGGACCAGCTCCTACAATGAGCAGTTCTTC.

The rearrangement uses TRBV30 and TRBJ2-7; 14 nucleotides agree with TRBD2. This CDR3 region has 13 residues. V trimming: 3 bases; J trimming: 6 bases; junction bases outside the gene matches: 1. Per the germline V gene, CDR1 is GTSNPN and CDR2 is SVGIG (reference sequence). The CDR3 DNA follows: TGTGCCTGGAGAGGACTAGCGGGGGGCGAGCAGTACTTC. Encoded protein: CAWRGLAGGEQYF.

This clone was observed a few times. The rearrangement links TRBV9 to TRBJ1-6; D is undetermined. Between the trimmed V and J ends, which lost 1 base and 10 bases, there was a span of 6 bases. Germline-derived CDR1 and CDR2 are SGDLS and YYNGEE. The CDR3 is made up of 12 amino acids. CDR3 nucleotides: TGTGCCAGCAGCGTAATCGACTCACCCCTCCACTTT. Protein product: CASSVIDSPLHF. Full variable domain (rest looked up from reference TRBV9 and TRBJ1-6): DSGVTQTPKHLITATGQRVTLRCSPRSGDLSVYWYQQSLDQGLQFLIQYYNGEERAKGNILERFSAQQFPDLHSELNLSSLELGDSALYFCASSVIDSPLHFGNGTRLTVT.

The chain employs TRBV5-8 and TRBJ1-5; a possible D gene is TRBD1 (5 bases). V was shortened by 4 bases and J by 5 bases, with 16 bases between the two germline ends. In germline, CDR1 is SGHTS, CDR2 YDEGEE. The CDR3 is 15 residues long. CDR3 sequence reads: CASSLFDSEDQPQHF. Here the CDR3 DNA reads TGTGCCAGCAGCCTCTTCGACAGCGAAGATCAGCCCCAGCATTTT.

The gene calls are TRBV2 and TRBJ1-2, with D hard to call. Trimming pared 1 base from V and 6 bases from J, leaving 12 bases between. Per germline, CDR1 SNHLY and CDR2 FYNNEI. This CDR3 spans 14 amino acids. In nucleotides, the CDR3 is TGTGCCAGCAGTGAAGTGGGCGTGACGGATGGCTACACCTTC. The encoded protein is CASSEVGVTDGYTF.

This clone came up a few times. Other DNA sequences of this sample code for an identical CDR3. The chain combines TRBV14 with TRBJ1-6; weak D call: TRBD1 (5 bases). The CDR3 consists of 13 residues. The V gene's germline CDR1 is SGHDN and CDR2 FVKESK. V was trimmed by 4 bases and J by 4 bases, leaving 5 bases between them. Here the CDR3 reads CASSRGYNSPLHF. The CDR3 nucleotides are TGTGCCAGCAGCCGGGGGTATAATTCACCCCTCCACTTT.

J is TRBJ2-7 and V is TRBV30; D gene uncertain. Germline CDR1 and CDR2: GTSNPN and SVGIG (reference sequence). V dropped 4 bases and J dropped 0 bases, with 7 bases sitting between them. The length of the CDR3 is 12 residues. In nucleotides, the CDR3 is TGTGCCTGGACAGGAAACTCCTACGAGCAGTACTTC. This sequence encodes CAWTGNSYEQYF.

The sample holds a few counts of this clone. This chain joins TRBV18 and TRBJ1-2; D uncertain. Between the trimmed V and J ends, which lost 6 bases and 4 bases, there was a span of 15 bases. The CDR3 runs to 14 residues. The germline gives CDR1 KGHSH, CDR2 LQKENI. The CDR3 is CASSPTDGSYGYTF. The DNA for the CDR3 is TGTGCCAGCTCCCCTACGGACGGCTCCTATGGCTACACCTTC. Using reference TRBV18 and TRBJ1-2 for the parts outside the CDR3, the full variable domain is NAGVMQNPRHLVRRRGQEARLRCSPMKGHSHVYWYRQLPEEGLKFMVYLQKENIIDESGMPKERFSAEFPKEGPSILRIQQVVRGDSAAYFCASSPTDGSYGYTFGSGTRLTVV.

This clone appeared a few times. V gene TRBV30 combines with J gene TRBJ2-2, with D unclear. CDR1 and CDR2 from the germline V gene are GTSNPN and SVGIG (reference sequence). Trimming took off 3 bases at V and 5 bases at J, with 7 bases between the two ends. The CDR3 has 12 residues. The CDR3 region is CAWRTRTGELFF. For the CDR3, the DNA is TGTGCCTGGAGGACCCGGACCGGGGAGCTGTTTTTT.

This clone has just a few counts. V gene TRBV6-1 combines with J gene TRBJ2-1; no clear D. Germline V gives CDR1 MNHNS, CDR2 SASEGT. This CDR3 is built from 12 residues. V was shortened by 6 bases and J by 8 bases, with 11 bases between the two germline ends. CDR3 protein: CASRRVADEQFF. In nucleotides, the CDR3 is TGTGCCAGCAGAAGGGTTGCTGATGAGCAGTTCTTC.

This chain connects TRBV5-4 to TRBJ2-7, with 8 bases fitting TRBD2. This CDR3 is built from 14 residues. The ends lost 0 bases at V and 4 bases at J; junction bases unmatched: 3. Germline V gene sequence: CDR1 SGHNT, CDR2 YYREEE (reference sequence). The CDR3 loop is CASSLGQRGYEQYF. In DNA, the CDR3 is TGTGCCAGCAGCTTGGGCCAGCGGGGGTACGAGCAGTACTTC.